The T cell receptor beta chain described here comes from a study of blood T cells in healthy people across ages. Whole-study results and caveats: There was no known CMV status for donors, so expanded clonotype changes were possibly confounded. Any conclusive comparison of naive versus antigen-experienced cells was prevented by using unsorted PBMCs. Comparison with aged donors showed that long-lived donors had more naive CD4+ cells and higher diversity. It was held that diversity estimates obtained from one million T cells represented underestimates.

Trimming removed 4 bases at V and 6 bases at J, with 19 bases between. This CDR3 is 16 amino acids long. On this clonotype: Its target is unknown.

Primers used in a second PCR of about 6 to 11 cycles were a sample-barcoded 5' primer and a J-beta primer mix. A single record per CDR3 protein comes from TCRdb applying MiXCR to the 5' RACE reads. The sample has some 1.8 million distinct CDR3 sequences, 30% to 40% seen once; the top ten hold 23%. The chain links TRBV12-3 or TRBV12-4 to TRBJ2-1; D is tentatively TRBD1 or TRBD2 (6 bases each). The sample taken for sequencing was blood. The receptor comes from a human donor in good health. CDR3 nucleotides: TGTGCCAGCAGTTACCCCCGACGGGGGCAGGGCAATGAGCAGTTCTTC. It encodes CASSYPRRGQGNEQFF.